This T cell receptor (beta chain) was identified during a study of blood T cell repertoires in COVID-19 (dated by TCRdb to 2020 to 2021). Turning to the overall study: Samples from collaborators originated in the United States, Italy and Spain and spanned both the acute and convalescent phases of COVID-19. The prospective study material was composed of cDNA or gDNA derived from T cells, B-cell-depleted T cells, or PBMCs. Subjects who had been exposed to COVID-19, were actively infected with it, or had recovered from it provided the deeply sampled blood TCRbeta repertoires that made up the dataset. A freely available public database, intended as a resource for researchers studying the immune response to SARS-CoV-2, is where the repertoires were released. Samples were obtained from the ongoing ImmuneRACE study (first 160 participants) and from over 1,000 subjects provided by 6 global collaborators. The sample metadata nearly always contained a de-identified subject ID, COVID-19 status, age in years and sex. Where available, HLA class I and class II types were obtained from metadata supplied by the sample provider rather than from assay-based typing. Findings and caveats that apply to the study as a whole: The quantity of clinical and demographic metadata differed by source and by participant and was supplied without curation.

TCRbeta CDR3 regions were amplified from genomic DNA by means of the immunoSEQ Assay, a bias-controlled multiplex PCR. Per the authors' processing: The number of nucleated cells in each sample was estimated from the amplification of reference gene primers within the assay. Sequence reads were collapsed and filtered to measure the absolute abundance of every unique TCRbeta CDR3 rearrangement. Productive Simpson clonality was computed per sample as the square root of Simpson's diversity index over productive rearrangements. The source is immuneACCESS, and TCRdb retained only in-frame sequences with V and J called. Part of the clones is not carried over; for the studies checked, unresolved V genes explain less than half of this, and the remainder is unexplained. The V and J calls and the clone size are those of that table, but D and trimming were determined from the DNA. Present in this sample are 71,000 or so clones, roughly 80% of which were seen just once. About 28% of the sample lies in the top ten.

To note about this clone: There is no known antigen for this receptor. The sample holds no much larger clone one base away, and base qualities are not on file.

Each collaborating institution followed its own protocols to collect whole blood in K2EDTA tubes. For TCRbeta analysis, collaborators shipped samples in one of three forms: frozen whole blood, isolated PBMCs, or DNA extracted from either of those sample types. The CDR3 spans 15 residues, from the cysteine through the phenylalanine. Solely the CDR3 DNA is kept, with 45 bases framed from the first base. Sequences SGHVS (CDR1) and FQNEAQ (CDR2) are obtained from the germline V gene. For this chain, trimming is 5 bases at the V end and 4 bases at the J end, and the number of junction bases without a gene match is 8.

Sequenced input: peripheral blood. Recombination connected TRBV7-8 to TRBJ1-3, with 7 middle bases fitting TRBD1. The receptor comes from a man between 70 and 80 years old with acute or convalescent COVID-19. The CDR3 protein: CASSAQTGIGNTIYF. Read as DNA, the sequence is TGTGCCAGCAGCGCCCAGACAGGGATCGGAAACACCATATATTTT. This CDR3, with the reference TRBV7-8 and TRBJ1-3 proteins standing in past its ends, gives the full variable domain GAGVSQSPRYKVAKRGQDVALRCDPISGHVSLFWYQQALGQGPEFLTYFQNEAQLDKSGLPSDRFFAERPEGSVSTLKIQRTQQEDSAVYLCASSAQTGIGNTIYFGEGSWLTVV.